One and the same sample provided the 4 T cell receptor beta chains below, sequenced in a study of regulatory T cells in long-lasting Graves disease. As for time point: newly diagnosed GD, antithyroid drugs for less than 3 months. The TCR library was prepared using RNA isolated from PBMCs. Arm-PCR of CDR3 regions and iRepertoire HTBI primers were the basis on which TCR beta libraries were built. A single record per CDR3 protein comes from TCRdb applying MiXCR to the multiplex PCR reads. The sample lists approximately 250,000 distinct CDR3 sequences, approximately 20% occurring once. The sequences come from peripheral blood mononuclear cells (PBMCs), collected at new diagnosis, from a patient treated with antithyroid drugs. The receptors were gathered from a female donor with Graves disease.

The gene calls are TRBV6-2 or TRBV6-3 and TRBJ2-7; TRBD2 is a possible D gene (6 bases). Germline V gene sequence: CDR1 MNHEY, CDR2 SVGEGT. The CDR3 totals 15 residues. Trimming shortened V by 5 bases and J by 1 base, and 15 bases separated the two germline ends. CDR3: CASSVDSGSSYEQYV. In DNA form, the CDR3 reads TGTGCCAGCAGTGTGGATAGCGGTTCATCCTACGAGCAGTACGTC.

This clonotype came up a few times. The chain recombines TRBV18 with TRBJ2-2; D unresolved. Germline assignment: CDR1 KGHSH and CDR2 LQKENI. The CDR3 runs 15 residues. V shed 1 base and J shed 3 bases, with 9 bases lying between them. CDR3 amino acids: CASSPQQHYTGELFF. The CDR3 region has the DNA TGTGCCAGCTCACCACAACAGCACTACACCGGGGAGCTGTTTTTT.

This clonotype was recorded at least ten times. The rearrangement uses TRBV28 and TRBJ2-3, with a weak D call TRBD1 (5 bases). CDR1 and CDR2 (germline): MDHEN, SYDVKM. The CDR3 runs 14 residues. V dropped 5 bases and J dropped 0 bases, with 9 bases sitting between them. The CDR3 here is CASSRTSSTDTQYF. The CDR3 DNA reads as TGTGCCAGCAGTCGGACATCAAGCACAGATACGCAGTATTTT. Filled out from reference TRBV28 and TRBJ2-3, the complete variable domain reads DVKVTQSSRYLVKRTGEKVFLECVQDMDHENMFWYRQDPGLGLRLIYFSYDVKMKEKGDIPEGYSVSREKKERFSLILESASTNQTSMYLCASSRTSSTDTQYFGPGTRLTVL.

This clonotype has a count of ten or more. The chain is built from TRBV29-1 and TRBJ2-3, with D possibly being TRBD1 (7 bases). The CDR3 covers 16 residues. Germline loops: CDR1 SQVTM, CDR2 ANQGSEA. Trimming left V 0 bases short and J 2 bases short, with 15 bases between. CDR3 amino acids: CSVEDGGTVNTDTQYF. CDR3 nucleotides: TGCAGCGTTGAAGATGGCGGGACAGTGAACACAGATACGCAGTATTTT.